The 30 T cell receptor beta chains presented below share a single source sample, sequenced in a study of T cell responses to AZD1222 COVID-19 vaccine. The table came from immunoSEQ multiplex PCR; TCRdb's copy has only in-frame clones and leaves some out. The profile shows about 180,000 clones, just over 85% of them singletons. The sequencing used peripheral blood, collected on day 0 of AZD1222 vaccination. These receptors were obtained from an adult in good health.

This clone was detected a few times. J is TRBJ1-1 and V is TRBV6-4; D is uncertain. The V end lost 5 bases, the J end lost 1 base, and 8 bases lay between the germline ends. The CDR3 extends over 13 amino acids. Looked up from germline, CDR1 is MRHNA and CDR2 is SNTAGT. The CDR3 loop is CASSLEENTEAFF. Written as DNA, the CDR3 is TGTGCCAGCAGTTTGGAGGAGAACACTGAAGCTTTCTTT.

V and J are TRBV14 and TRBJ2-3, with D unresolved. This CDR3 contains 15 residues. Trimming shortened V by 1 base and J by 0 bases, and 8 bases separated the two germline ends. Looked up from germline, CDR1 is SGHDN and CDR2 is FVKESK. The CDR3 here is CASSQVRGSTDTQYF. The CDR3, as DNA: TGTGCCAGCAGCCAAGTGCGCGGCAGCACAGATACGCAGTATTTT.

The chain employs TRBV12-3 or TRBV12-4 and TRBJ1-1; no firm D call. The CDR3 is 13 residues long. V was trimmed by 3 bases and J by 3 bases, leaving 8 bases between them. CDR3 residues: CASSLYRYTEAFF. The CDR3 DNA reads TGTGCCAGCAGTTTGTACAGATACACTGAAGCTTTCTTT.

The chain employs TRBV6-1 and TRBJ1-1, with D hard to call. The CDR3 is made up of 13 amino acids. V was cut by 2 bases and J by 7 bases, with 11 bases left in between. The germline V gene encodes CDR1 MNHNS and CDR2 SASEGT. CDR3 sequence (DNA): TGTGCCAGCAGTGAAACCCGATACCATGAAGCTTTCTTT. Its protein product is CASSETRYHEAFF.

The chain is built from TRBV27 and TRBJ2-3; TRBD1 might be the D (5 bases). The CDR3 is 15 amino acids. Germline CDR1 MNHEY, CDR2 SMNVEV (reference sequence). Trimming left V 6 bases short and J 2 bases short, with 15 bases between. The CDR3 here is CASSLQGLATDTQYF. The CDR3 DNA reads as TGTGCCAGCAGCCTTCAGGGTTTAGCCACAGATACGCAGTATTTT.

In DNA form, the CDR3 reads TGCGCCAGCCAGCGGGAGGGCTCCTACAATGAGCAGTTCTTC. Residues: CASQREGSYNEQFF. The rearrangement links TRBV10-2 to TRBJ2-1, with TRBD2 matching over 10 bases. The CDR3 length is 14 residues. Looked up from germline, CDR1 is WSHSY and CDR2 is SAAADI. V shed 8 bases and J 0 bases; nucleotides not matched to a gene: 1.

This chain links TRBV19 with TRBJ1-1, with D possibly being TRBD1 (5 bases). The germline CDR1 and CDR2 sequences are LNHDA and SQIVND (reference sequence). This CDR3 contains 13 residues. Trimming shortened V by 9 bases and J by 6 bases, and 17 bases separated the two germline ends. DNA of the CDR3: TGTGCCAGCCAAAGGGGCCCCGACGCTGAAGCTTTCTTT. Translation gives CASQRGPDAEAFF.

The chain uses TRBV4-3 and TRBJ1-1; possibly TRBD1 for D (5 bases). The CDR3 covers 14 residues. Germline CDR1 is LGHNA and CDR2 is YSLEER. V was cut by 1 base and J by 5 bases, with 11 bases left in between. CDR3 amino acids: CASSQADRRTEAFF. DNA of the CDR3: TGCGCCAGCAGCCAAGCTGACAGACGGACTGAAGCTTTCTTT.

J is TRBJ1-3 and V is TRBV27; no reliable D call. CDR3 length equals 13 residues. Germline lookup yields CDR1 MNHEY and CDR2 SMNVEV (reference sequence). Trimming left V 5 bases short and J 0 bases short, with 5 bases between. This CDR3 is CASSPRSGNTIYF. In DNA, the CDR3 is TGTGCCAGCAGTCCCCGCTCTGGAAACACCATATATTTT.

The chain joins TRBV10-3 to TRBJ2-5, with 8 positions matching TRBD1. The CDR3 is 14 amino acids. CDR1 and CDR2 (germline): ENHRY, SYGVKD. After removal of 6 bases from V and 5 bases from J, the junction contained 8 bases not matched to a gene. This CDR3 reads CAIRTDRDRETQYF. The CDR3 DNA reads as TGTGCCATCAGGACCGACCGGGACAGGGAGACCCAGTACTTC.

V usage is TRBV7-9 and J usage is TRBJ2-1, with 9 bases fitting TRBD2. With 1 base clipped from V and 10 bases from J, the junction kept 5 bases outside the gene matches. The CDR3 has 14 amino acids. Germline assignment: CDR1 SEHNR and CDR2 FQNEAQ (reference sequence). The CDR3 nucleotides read TGTGCCAGCAGCTTAGTACTAGCGGGTGTAGAGCAGTTCTTC. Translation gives CASSLVLAGVEQFF.

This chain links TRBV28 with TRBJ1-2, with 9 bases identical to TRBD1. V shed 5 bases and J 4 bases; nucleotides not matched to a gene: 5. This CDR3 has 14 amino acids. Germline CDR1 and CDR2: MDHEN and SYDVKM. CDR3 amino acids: CASSLDRGVYGYTF. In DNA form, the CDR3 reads TGTGCCAGCAGTCTAGACAGGGGGGTCTATGGCTACACCTTC.

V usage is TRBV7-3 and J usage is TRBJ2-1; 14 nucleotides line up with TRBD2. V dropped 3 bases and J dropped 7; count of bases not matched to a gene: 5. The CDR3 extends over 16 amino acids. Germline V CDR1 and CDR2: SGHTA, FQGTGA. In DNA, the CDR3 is TGTGCCAGCAGCTTGGTGACTAGCGGGAGGGTTAATGAGCAGTTCTTC. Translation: CASSLVTSGRVNEQFF.

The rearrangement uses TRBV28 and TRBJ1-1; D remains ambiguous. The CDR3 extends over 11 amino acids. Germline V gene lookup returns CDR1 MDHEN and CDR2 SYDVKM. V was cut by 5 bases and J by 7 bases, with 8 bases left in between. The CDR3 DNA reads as TGTGCCAGCAGTCTGGAGAGTGAAGCTTTCTTT. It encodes CASSLESEAFF.

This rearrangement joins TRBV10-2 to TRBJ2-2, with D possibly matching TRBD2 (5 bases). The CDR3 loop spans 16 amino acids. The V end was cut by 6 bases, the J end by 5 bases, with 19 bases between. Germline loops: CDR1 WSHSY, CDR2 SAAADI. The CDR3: CASSRDGVLKTGELFF. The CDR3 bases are TGCGCCAGCAGCCGAGACGGGGTACTAAAAACCGGGGAGCTGTTTTTT.

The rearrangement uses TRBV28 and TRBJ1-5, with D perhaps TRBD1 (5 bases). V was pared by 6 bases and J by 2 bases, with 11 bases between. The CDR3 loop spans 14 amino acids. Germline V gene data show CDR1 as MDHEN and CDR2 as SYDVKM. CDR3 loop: CASRLGGRNQPQHF. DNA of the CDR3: TGTGCCAGCAGGTTGGGGGGTCGCAATCAGCCCCAGCATTTT. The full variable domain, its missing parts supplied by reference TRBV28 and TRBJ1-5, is DVKVTQSSRYLVKRTGEKVFLECVQDMDHENMFWYRQDPGLGLRLIYFSYDVKMKEKGDIPEGYSVSREKKERFSLILESASTNQTSMYLCASRLGGRNQPQHFGDGTRLSIL.

As DNA, the CDR3 is TGTGCCAGCAGTTGGGAGTCCTATAGCACAGATACGCAGTATTTT. As protein: CASSWESYSTDTQYF. The rearrangement links TRBV5-4 to TRBJ2-3, with a tentative D call TRBD2 (5 bases). CDR3 length equals 15 residues. Trimming cost V 5 bases and J 0 bases, with 13 bases left between them. CDR1 and CDR2 (germline): SGHNT, YYREEE (reference sequence).

CDR3 residues: CATSEGQGFGYNEQFF. The CDR3 DNA sequence: TGTGCCACCAGTGAAGGACAGGGATTTGGGTACAATGAGCAGTTCTTC. The chain links TRBV24-1 to TRBJ2-1, with 8 bases that match TRBD1. The V gene's germline CDR1 is KGHDR and CDR2 SFDVKD. CDR3 length: 16 amino acids. V lost 4 bases and J lost 4; bases outside the gene matches: 8.

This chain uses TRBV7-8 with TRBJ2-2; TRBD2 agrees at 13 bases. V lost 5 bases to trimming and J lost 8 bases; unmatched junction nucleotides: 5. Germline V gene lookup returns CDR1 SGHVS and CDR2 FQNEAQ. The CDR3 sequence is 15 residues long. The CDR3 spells CASSPGTSGAGELFF. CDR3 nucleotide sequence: TGTGCCAGCAGCCCCGGGACTAGCGGGGCGGGGGAGCTGTTTTTT.

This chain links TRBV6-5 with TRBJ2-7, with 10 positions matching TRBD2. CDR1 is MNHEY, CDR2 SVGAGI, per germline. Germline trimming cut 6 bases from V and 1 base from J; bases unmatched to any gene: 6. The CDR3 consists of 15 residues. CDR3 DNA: TGTGCCAGCAGCCAAACTAGCGGGGCTTCCTACGAGCAGTACTTC. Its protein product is CASSQTSGASYEQYF.

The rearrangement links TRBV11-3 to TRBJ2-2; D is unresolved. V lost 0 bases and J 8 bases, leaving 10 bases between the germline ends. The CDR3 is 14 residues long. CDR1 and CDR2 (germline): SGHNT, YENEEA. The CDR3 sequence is CASSLDPMLGELFF. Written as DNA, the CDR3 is TGTGCCAGCAGCTTAGACCCCATGCTGGGGGAGCTGTTTTTT.

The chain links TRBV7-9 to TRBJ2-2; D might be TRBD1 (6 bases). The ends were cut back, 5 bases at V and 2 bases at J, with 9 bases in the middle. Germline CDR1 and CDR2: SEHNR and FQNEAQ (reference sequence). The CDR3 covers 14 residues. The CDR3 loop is CASSEQGNTGELFF. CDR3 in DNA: TGTGCCAGCAGCGAACAGGGTAACACCGGGGAGCTGTTTTTT.

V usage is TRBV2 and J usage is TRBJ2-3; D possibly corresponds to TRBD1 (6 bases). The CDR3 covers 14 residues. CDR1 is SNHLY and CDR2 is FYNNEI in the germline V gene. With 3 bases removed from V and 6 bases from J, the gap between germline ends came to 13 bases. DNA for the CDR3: TGTGCCAGCAGTGAGGTCATGGGGGCGGATACGCAGTATTTT. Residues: CASSEVMGADTQYF.

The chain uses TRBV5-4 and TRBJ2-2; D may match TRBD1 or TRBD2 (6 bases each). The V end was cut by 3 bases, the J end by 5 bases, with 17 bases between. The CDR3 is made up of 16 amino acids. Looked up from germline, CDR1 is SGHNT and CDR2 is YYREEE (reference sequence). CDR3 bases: TGTGCCAGCAGCTCCGCGGAGGGGGTGAGAACCGGGGAGCTGTTTTTT. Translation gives CASSSAEGVRTGELFF.

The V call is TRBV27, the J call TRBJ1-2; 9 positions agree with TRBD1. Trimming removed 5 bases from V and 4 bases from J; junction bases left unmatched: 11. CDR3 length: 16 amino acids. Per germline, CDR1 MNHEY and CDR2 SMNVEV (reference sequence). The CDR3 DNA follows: TGTGCCAGCAGTCTGGAACACAGGGGGCCTATCTATGGCTACACCTTC. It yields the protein CASSLEHRGPIYGYTF.

CDR3 sequence reads: CASSLVGGGQPQHF. For the CDR3, the DNA is TGTGCCAGCAGTTTAGTGGGGGGAGGTCAGCCCCAGCATTTT. This chain links TRBV27 with TRBJ1-5, with D maybe TRBD1 (5 bases). In germline, CDR1 is MNHEY, CDR2 SMNVEV (reference sequence). The CDR3 covers 14 residues. Trimming cost V 2 bases and J 6 bases, with 11 bases left between them.

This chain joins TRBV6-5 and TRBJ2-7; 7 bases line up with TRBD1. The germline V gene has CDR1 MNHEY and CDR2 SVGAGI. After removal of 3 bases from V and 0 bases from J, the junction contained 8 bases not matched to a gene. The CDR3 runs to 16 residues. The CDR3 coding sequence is TGTGCCAGCAGTTATTACGGACAGGTCCCCTCCTACGAGCAGTACTTC. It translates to CASSYYGQVPSYEQYF.

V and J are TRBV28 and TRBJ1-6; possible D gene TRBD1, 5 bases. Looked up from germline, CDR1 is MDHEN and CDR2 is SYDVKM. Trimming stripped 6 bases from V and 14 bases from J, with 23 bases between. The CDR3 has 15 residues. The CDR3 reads CASRVTVGVLVSLHF. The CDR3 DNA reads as TGTGCCAGCAGAGTGACAGTAGGTGTGCTCGTATCCCTCCACTTT.

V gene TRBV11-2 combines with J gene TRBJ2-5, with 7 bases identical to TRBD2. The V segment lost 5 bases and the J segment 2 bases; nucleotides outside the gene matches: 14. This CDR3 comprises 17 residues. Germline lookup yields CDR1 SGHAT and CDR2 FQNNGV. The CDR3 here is CASSPKKRGLEQETQYF. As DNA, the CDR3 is TGTGCCAGCAGCCCTAAGAAGCGGGGATTAGAACAAGAGACCCAGTACTTC.

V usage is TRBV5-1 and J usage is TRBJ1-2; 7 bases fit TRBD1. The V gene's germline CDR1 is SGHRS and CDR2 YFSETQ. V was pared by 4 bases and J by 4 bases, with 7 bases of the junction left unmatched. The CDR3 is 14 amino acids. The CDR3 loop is CASSPSAGGYGYTF. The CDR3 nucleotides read TGCGCCAGCAGCCCCTCGGCAGGGGGCTATGGCTACACCTTC.